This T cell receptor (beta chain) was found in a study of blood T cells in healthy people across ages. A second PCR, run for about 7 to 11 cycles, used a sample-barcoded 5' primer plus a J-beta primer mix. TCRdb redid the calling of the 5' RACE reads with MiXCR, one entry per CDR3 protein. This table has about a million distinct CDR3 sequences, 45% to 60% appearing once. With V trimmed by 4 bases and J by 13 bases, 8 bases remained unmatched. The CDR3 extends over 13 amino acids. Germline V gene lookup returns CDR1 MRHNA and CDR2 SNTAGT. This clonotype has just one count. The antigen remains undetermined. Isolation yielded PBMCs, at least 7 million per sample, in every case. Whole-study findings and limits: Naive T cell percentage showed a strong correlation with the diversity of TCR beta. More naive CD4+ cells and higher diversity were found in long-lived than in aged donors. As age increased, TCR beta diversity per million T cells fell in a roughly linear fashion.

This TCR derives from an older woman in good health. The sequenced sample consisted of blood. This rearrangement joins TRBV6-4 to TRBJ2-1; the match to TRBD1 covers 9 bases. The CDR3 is CASSVLQGADQFF. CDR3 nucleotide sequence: TGTGCCAGCAGTGTGTTACAGGGGGCTGACCAGTTCTTC.